These 14 T cell receptor beta chains share one sample of origin, sequenced in a study of T cell responses to AZD1222 COVID-19 vaccine. Sequencing was performed with immunoSEQ multiplex PCR; in TCRdb, only in-frame clones are kept and a portion is missing. This table holds 80,000 to 90,000 clones, roughly 90% found once. Sample: peripheral blood, taken on day 0 of AZD1222 vaccination. These TCRs come from an adult in good health.

This chain joins TRBV6-5 and TRBJ1-2; possibly TRBD1 for D (5 bases). This CDR3 is 13 amino acids long. CDR1 MNHEY and CDR2 SVGAGI come from the germline V gene. V was trimmed by 5 bases and J by 5 bases, leaving 12 bases between them. The CDR3 region has the DNA TGTGCCAGCAGTCCGGGACGGACATATGGCTACACCTTC. Translation gives CASSPGRTYGYTF.

This chain uses TRBV7-8 with TRBJ1-5; unclear D gene. Germline V CDR1 and CDR2: SGHVS, FQNEAQ. This CDR3 has 12 residues. V was shortened by 5 bases and J by 10 bases, with 12 bases between the two germline ends. CDR3 nucleotides: TGTGCCAGCAGCCCTACGGAGGGACCCCAGCATTTT. Translating gives CASSPTEGPQHF.

This clone was counted a few times. The chain carries TRBV3-1 (or the pseudogene TRBV3-2) and TRBJ1-4, with D maybe TRBD1 (6 bases). The CDR3 runs to 14 residues. CDR1 is LGHDT, CDR2 YNNKEL, per germline (reference sequence). The V and J ends lost 1 base and 7 bases respectively, with 10 bases between them. In nucleotides, the CDR3 is TGTGCCAGCAGCCAAGGAGTGGGGGCTGAAAAACTGTTTTTT. It yields the protein CASSQGVGAEKLFF.

The table lists this clone with a count of one. The CDR3 is CASSGTGINEKLFF. The CDR3 bases are TGTGCCAGCAGCGGAACAGGGATCAATGAAAAACTGTTTTTT. The chain uses TRBV5-6 and TRBJ1-4; the D gene is possibly TRBD1 (6 bases). This CDR3 contains 14 residues. V was clipped by 4 bases and J by 5 bases, with 12 bases between them. CDR1 is SGHDT, CDR2 YYEEEE, per germline.

The genes are TRBV9 and TRBJ2-1; D perhaps matches TRBD2 (5 bases). Germline CDR1 and CDR2: SGDLS and YYNGEE. The CDR3 covers 14 residues. V was cut by 5 bases and J by 7 bases, with 16 bases left in between. CDR3 in amino acids: CASSTLRDENEQFF. As DNA, the CDR3 is TGTGCCAGCAGTACGTTGAGGGATGAGAATGAGCAGTTCTTC.

This clone was counted between two and nine times. The chain employs TRBV6-6 and TRBJ1-2, with D unclear. V dropped 7 bases and J dropped 5 bases, with 11 bases sitting between them. The CDR3 has 12 residues. Germline V CDR1 and CDR2: MNHNY, SVGAGI (reference sequence). The CDR3 nucleotides are TGTGCCAGCACCAACAGAGAATATGGCTACACCTTC. The encoded protein is CASTNREYGYTF.

The rearrangement joins TRBV4-1 to TRBJ1-2; D is undetermined. Trimming took 0 bases from V and 4 from J, leaving 12 bases between them. The CDR3 extends over 15 amino acids. From germline, CDR1 is MGHRA and CDR2 YSYEKL. Here the CDR3 reads CASSQERTPSYGYTF. CDR3 in DNA: TGCGCCAGCAGCCAAGAACGGACTCCAAGCTATGGCTACACCTTC.

CDR3 sequence: CATSRPSTGNQPQHF. In nucleotides, the CDR3 is TGTGCCACCAGCCGACCGTCGACGGGCAATCAGCCCCAGCATTTT. The chain joins TRBV15 to TRBJ1-5; the D is unclear. Per the germline V gene, CDR1 is LNHNV and CDR2 is YYDKDF (reference sequence). The CDR3 is 15 residues long. Trimming shortened V by 5 bases and J by 2 bases, and 13 bases separated the two germline ends.

The genes are TRBV10-3 and TRBJ1-3; D remains ambiguous. Germline V gives CDR1 ENHRY, CDR2 SYGVKD. The CDR3 is 13 amino acids. V was cut by 10 bases and J by 0 bases, with 10 bases left in between. CDR3 bases: TGTGCCACATTTACTCTCTCTGGAAACACCATATATTTT. It yields the protein CATFTLSGNTIYF.

This rearrangement joins TRBV2 to TRBJ2-1, with 9 nucleotides matching TRBD2. Germline trimming cut 8 bases from V and 4 bases from J; bases unmatched to any gene: 3. In germline, CDR1 is SNHLY, CDR2 FYNNEI. This CDR3 spans 13 amino acids. CDR3 residues: CASRREGYNEQFF. CDR3 DNA sequence: TGTGCCAGCCGGCGGGAGGGGTACAATGAGCAGTTCTTC.

The rearrangement links TRBV13 to TRBJ1-2; no firm D call. Germline CDR1 and CDR2: PRHDT and FYEKMQ (reference sequence). The CDR3 sequence is 13 residues long. The V end lost 5 bases, the J end lost 2 bases, and 9 bases lay between the germline ends. The CDR3 protein is CASSPVGNYGYTF. CDR3 nucleotides: TGTGCCAGCAGCCCCGTCGGGAACTATGGCTACACCTTC.

The chain joins TRBV23-1 to TRBJ2-2, with TRBD2 matching 12 bases. TRBV23-1 is recorded as an ORF, its role being uncertain. After removal of 1 base from V and 0 bases from J, the junction contained 9 bases not matched to a gene. The CDR3 contains 20 residues. The CDR3 here is CASSQFEQLAGGTNTGELFF. CDR3 nucleotides: TGCGCCAGCAGTCAATTTGAGCAACTAGCGGGAGGTACGAACACCGGGGAGCTGTTTTTT.

This clone was detected a few times. The rearrangement joins TRBV5-1 to TRBJ1-2; tentatively, D is TRBD1 (6 bases). Germline CDR1 and CDR2: SGHRS and YFSETQ. Trimming shortened V by 0 bases and J by 4 bases, and 10 bases separated the two germline ends. The CDR3 contains 14 residues. CDR3 region: CASSLGDNSYGYTF. The DNA for the CDR3 is TGCGCCAGCAGCTTGGGGGACAACAGCTATGGCTACACCTTC.

The rearrangement uses TRBV3-1 (or the pseudogene TRBV3-2) and TRBJ1-1, with unresolved D. The CDR3 is 14 residues long. V was clipped by 4 bases and J by 4 bases, with 13 bases between them. From germline, CDR1 is LGHDT and CDR2 YNNKEL (reference sequence). The CDR3 here is CASSRWTRSTEAFF. The CDR3 DNA reads TGTGCCAGCAGCCGCTGGACCAGGTCCACTGAAGCTTTCTTT.